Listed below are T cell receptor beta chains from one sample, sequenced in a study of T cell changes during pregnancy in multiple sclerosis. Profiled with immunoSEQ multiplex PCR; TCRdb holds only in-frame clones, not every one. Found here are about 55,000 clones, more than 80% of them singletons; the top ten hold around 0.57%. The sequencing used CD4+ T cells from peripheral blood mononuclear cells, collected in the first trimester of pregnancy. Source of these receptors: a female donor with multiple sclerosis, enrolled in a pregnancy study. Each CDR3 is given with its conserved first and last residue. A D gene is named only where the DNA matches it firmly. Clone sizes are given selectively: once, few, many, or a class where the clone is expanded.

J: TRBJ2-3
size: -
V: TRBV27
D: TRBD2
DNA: TGTGCCAGCAGTGGGCGGGGGGGCCTCGGCACAGATACGCAGTATTTT
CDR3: CASSGRGGLGTDTQYF

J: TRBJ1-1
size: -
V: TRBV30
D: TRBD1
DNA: TGTGCCTGGAGTTACAGGGGCATGAACACTGAAGCTTTCTTT
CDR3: CAWSYRGMNTEAFF

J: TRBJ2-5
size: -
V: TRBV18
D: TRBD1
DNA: TGTGCCAGCTCACAGAACAGGGGCGGGGAGACCCAGTACTTC
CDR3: CASSQNRGGETQYF

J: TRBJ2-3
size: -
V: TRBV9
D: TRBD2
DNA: TGTGCCAGCAGCGAGAGCGGGGGCACAGATACGCAGTATTTT
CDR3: CASSESGGTDTQYF

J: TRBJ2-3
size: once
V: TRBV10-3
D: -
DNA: TGTGCCATCAGTGAGTCCCGGGGAGTAGATACGCAGTATTTT
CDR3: CAISESRGVDTQYF

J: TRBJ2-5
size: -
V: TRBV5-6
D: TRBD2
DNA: TGTGCCAGCAGCGCATTCGGCGGGAGTCAAGAGACCCAGTACTTC
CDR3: CASSAFGGSQETQYF

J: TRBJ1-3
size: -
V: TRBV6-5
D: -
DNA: TGTGCCAGCAGTTACTCGGCAGGAAACACCATATATTTT
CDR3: CASSYSAGNTIYF

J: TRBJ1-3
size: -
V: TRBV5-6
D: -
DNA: TGTGCCAGCAGCAGGAGACAGATCCCTGGAAACACCATATATTTT
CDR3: CASSRRQIPGNTIYF

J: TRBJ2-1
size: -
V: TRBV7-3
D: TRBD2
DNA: TGTGCCAGCAGCTTAAGTGGGACTAGCAATGAGCAGTTCTTC
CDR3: CASSLSGTSNEQFF

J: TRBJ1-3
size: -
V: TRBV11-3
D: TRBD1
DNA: TGTGCCAGCAGCCCGGGACAGCCTTGGACATCCTCTGGAAACACCATATATTTT
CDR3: CASSPGQPWTSSGNTIYF

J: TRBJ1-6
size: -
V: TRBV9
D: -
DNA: TGTGCCAGCAGCGATAGAACCGATTCACCCCTCCACTTT
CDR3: CASSDRTDSPLHF

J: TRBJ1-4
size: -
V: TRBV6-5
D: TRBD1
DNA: TGTGCCAGCAGTACCGGACAGGGGGGTAATGAAAAACTGTTTTTT
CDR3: CASSTGQGGNEKLFF

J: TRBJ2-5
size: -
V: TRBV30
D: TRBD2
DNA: TGTGCCTGGAGCCCCCTCGGAGTTAAGGCGGGGGGGCCAGAGACCCAGTACTTC
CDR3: CAWSPLGVKAGGPETQYF

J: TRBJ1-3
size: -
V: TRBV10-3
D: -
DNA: TGTGCCATCAGTCCGGGACACAGCTCTGGAAACACCATATATTTT
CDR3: CAISPGHSSGNTIYF

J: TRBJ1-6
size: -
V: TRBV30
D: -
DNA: TGTGCCTGGAGTGGAAGAGGGAGCTCCTATAATTCACCCCTCCACTTT
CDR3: CAWSGRGSSYNSPLHF

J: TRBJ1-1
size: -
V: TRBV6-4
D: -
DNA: TGTGCCAGCAGTGACTCTCGGCGGGGGGCGACTTATTCTGAAGCTTTCTTT
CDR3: CASSDSRRGATYSEAFF

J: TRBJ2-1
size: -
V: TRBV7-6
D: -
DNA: TGTGCCAGCAGCTTAGTAGGGACTCACAATGAGCAGTTCTTC
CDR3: CASSLVGTHNEQFF

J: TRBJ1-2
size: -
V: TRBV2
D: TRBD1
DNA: TGTGCCAGCAGTCGGGACAGCCCTAACTATGGCTACACCTTC
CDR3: CASSRDSPNYGYTF

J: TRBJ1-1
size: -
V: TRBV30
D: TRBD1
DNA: TGTGCCTGGAGTCCTAAAGACAGGGGAGTTAGAGTGGACACTGAAGCTTTCTTT
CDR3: CAWSPKDRGVRVDTEAFF

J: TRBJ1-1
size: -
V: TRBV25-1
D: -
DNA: TGTGCCAGCAGTGAATCGACTGTCGGCGCTGAAGCTTTCTTT
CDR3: CASSESTVGAEAFF

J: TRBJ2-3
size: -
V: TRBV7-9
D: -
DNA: TGTGCCAGCAGCTTGGAGGGTTTTGGCACAGATACGCAGTATTTT
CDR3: CASSLEGFGTDTQYF

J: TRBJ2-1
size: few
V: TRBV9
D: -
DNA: TGTGCCAGCAGCGTTGGATGGGCTAATCACAATGAGCAGTTCTTC
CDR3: CASSVGWANHNEQFF

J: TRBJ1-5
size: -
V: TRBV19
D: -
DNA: TGTGCCAGTAGACCTCTAGGGACGGGGGATCAGCCCCAGCATTTT
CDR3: CASRPLGTGDQPQHF

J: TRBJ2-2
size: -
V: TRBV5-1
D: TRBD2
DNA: TGCGCCAGCGCCCTACGGGGGGGGCGAAACACCGGGGAGCTGTTTTTT
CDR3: CASALRGGRNTGELFF

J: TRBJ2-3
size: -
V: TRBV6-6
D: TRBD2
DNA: TGTGCCACCGGCCTCTCAAGACGGGGGGCAGATACGCAGTATTTT
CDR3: CATGLSRRGADTQYF

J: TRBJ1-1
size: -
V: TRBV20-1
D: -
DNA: TGCAGTGCGCCTCGGGACACTGAAGCTTTCTTT
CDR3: CSAPRDTEAFF

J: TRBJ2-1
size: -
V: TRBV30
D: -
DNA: TGTGCCTGGACAGGAGGGAGTGGGTGGAATGAGCAGTTCTTC
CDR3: CAWTGGSGWNEQFF

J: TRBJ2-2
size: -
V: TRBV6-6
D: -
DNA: TGTGCCAGCAGGGAAGGGGCCCTTTCGGCCGGGGAGCTGTTTTTT
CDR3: CASREGALSAGELFF

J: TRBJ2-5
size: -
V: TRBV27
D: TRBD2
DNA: TGTGCCAGCAGAGCAACTAGCGGGAGGGCCCGGGAGACCCAGTACTTC
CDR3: CASRATSGRARETQYF

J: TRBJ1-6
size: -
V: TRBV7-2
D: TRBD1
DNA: TGTGCCAGCAGCTTATATTGGGACAGTTCACCCCTCCACTTT
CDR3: CASSLYWDSSPLHF

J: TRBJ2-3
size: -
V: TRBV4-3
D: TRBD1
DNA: TGCGCCAGCAGCCCACAGACAGGGATCACAGATACGCAGTATTTT
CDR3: CASSPQTGITDTQYF

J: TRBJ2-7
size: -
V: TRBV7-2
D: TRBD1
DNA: TGTGCCAGCAGCCCAGACAGGGGTCGCGACGAGCAGTACTTC
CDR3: CASSPDRGRDEQYF

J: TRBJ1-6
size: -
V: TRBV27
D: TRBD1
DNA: TGTGCCAGCAGTAAAAGGACAGGGGCCAGCACAGGGAATTTGGCCCTCCACTTT
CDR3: CASSKRTGASTGNLALHF

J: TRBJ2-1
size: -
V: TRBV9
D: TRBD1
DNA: TGTGCCAGCAGCTCAGACAGGGAGAGACCTAATGAGCAGTTCTTC
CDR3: CASSSDRERPNEQFF

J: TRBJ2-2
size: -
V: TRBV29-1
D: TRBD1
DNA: TGCAGCTCCAGGGGTGAGGGGGACAGGGGGACGAACACCGGGGAGCTGTTTTTT
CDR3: CSSRGEGDRGTNTGELFF

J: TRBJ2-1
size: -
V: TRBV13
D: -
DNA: TGTGCCAGCAAGGTCGCGGGGTTGGGTTCTGGGCAGTTCTTC
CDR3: CASKVAGLGSGQFF

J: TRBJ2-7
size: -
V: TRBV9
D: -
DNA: TGTGCCAGCAGCGTAGGCCCAGGGACACACTACGAGCAGTACTTC
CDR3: CASSVGPGTHYEQYF

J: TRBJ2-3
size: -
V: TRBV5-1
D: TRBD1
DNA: TGCGCCAGCAGCGGTGGGGACAGGGACACAGATACGCAGTATTTT
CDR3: CASSGGDRDTDTQYF

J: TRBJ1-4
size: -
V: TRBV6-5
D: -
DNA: TGTGCCAGCAGTTACTCGGACAGTTGGGAAAAACTGTTTTTT
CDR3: CASSYSDSWEKLFF

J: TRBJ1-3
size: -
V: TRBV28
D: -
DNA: TGTGCCAGCAGTTTCAGGGGATCTGGAAACACCATATATTTT
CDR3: CASSFRGSGNTIYF

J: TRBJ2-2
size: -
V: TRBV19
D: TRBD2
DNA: TGTGCCAGTAGTCGGGGGGGCCGCACCGGGGAGCTGTTTTTT
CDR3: CASSRGGRTGELFF

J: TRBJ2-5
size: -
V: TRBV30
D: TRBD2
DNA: TGTGCCGGACGGACTAGCGGGGGCTTCCAAGAGACCCAGTACTTC
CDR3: CAGRTSGGFQETQYF

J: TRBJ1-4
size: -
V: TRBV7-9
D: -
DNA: TGTGCCAGCAGCTTACGACAGATTAATGAAAAACTGTTTTTT
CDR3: CASSLRQINEKLFF

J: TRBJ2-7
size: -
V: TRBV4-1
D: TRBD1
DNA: TGCGCCAGCAGCCCGACAGGGTTGGGATACGAGCAGTACTTC
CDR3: CASSPTGLGYEQYF

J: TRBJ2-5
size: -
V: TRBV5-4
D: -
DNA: TGTGCCAGCAGCTTGGTTGCAGAAGAGACCCAGTACTTC
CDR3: CASSLVAEETQYF

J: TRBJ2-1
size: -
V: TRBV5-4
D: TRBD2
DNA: TGTGCCAGCAGCTTGGTTAGCGGGGGGGGAAATGAGCAGTTCTTC
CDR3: CASSLVSGGGNEQFF